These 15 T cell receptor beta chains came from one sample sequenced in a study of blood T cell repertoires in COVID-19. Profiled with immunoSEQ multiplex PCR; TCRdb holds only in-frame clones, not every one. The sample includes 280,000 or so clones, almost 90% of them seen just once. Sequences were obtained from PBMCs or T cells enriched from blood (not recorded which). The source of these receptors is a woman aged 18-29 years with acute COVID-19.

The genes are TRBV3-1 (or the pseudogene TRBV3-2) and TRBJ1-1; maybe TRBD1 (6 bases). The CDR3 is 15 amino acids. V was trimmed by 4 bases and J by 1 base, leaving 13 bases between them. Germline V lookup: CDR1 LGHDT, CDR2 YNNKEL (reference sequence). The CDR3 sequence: CASSLGPRGNTEAFF. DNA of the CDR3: TGTGCCAGCAGCCTGGGTCCCAGGGGGAACACTGAAGCTTTCTTT.

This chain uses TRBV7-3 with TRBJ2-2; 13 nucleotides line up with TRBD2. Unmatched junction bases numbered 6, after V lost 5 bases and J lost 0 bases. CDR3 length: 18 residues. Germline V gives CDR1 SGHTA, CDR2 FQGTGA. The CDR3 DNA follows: TGTGCCAGCAGCCTAGGGACTAGCGGGGTACCGAACACCGGGGAGCTGTTTTTT. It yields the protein CASSLGTSGVPNTGELFF. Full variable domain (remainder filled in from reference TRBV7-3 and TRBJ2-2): GAGVSQTPSNKVTEKGKYVELRCDPISGHTALYWYRQSLGQGPEFLIYFQGTGAADDSGLPNDRFFAVRPEGSVSTLKIQRTERGDSAVYLCASSLGTSGVPNTGELFFGEGSRLTVL.

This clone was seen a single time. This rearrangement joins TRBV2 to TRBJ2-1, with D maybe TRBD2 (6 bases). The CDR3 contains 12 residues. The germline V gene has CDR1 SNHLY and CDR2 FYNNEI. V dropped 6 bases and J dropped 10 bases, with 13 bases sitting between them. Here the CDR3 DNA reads TGTGCCAGCAGGGCAACGGGAGACGAGCAGTTCTTC. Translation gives CASRATGDEQFF.

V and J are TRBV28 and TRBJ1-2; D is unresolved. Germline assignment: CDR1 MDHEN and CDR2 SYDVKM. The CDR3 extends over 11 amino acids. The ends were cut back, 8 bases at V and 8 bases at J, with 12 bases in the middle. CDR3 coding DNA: TGTGCCAGCGACTCCCCTTCGGGCTACACCTTC. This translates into CASDSPSGYTF.

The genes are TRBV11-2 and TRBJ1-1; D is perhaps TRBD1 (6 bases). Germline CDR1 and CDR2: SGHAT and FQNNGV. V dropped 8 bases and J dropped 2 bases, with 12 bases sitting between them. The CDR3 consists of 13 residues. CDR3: CASQGQLNTEAFF. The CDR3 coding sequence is TGTGCCAGCCAGGGGCAGCTAAACACTGAAGCTTTCTTT.

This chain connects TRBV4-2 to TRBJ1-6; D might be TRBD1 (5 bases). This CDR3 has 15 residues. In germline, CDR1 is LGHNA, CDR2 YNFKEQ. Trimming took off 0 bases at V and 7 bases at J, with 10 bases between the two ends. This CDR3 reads CASSQDRPGNSPLHF. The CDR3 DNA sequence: TGTGCCAGCAGCCAAGACAGGCCAGGGAATTCACCCCTCCACTTT.

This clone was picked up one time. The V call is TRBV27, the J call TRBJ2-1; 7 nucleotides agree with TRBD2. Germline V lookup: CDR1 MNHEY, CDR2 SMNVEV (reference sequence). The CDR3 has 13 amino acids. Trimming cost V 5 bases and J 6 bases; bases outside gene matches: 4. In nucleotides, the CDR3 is TGTGCCAGCAGTCAAGGGAGGGCCAATGAGCAGTTCTTC. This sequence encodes CASSQGRANEQFF.

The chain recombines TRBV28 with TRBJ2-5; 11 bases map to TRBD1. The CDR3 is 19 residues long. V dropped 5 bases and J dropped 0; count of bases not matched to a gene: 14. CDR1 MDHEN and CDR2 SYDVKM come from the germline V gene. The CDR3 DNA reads TGTGCCAGCAGTCCCTGGGGACAGGGGGTCGGGGATTACCAAGAGACCCAGTACTTC. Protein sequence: CASSPWGQGVGDYQETQYF.

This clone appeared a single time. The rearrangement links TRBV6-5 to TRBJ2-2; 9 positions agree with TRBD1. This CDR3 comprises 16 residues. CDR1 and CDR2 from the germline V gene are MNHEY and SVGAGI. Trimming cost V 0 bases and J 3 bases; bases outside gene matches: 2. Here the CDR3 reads CASSYSGTGYTGELFF. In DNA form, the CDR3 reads TGTGCCAGCAGTTACTCCGGGACAGGGTACACCGGGGAGCTGTTTTTT.

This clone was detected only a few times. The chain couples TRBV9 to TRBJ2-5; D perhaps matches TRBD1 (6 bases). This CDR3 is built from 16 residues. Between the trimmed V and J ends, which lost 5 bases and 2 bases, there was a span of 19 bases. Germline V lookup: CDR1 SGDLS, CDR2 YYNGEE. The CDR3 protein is CASSPPQGPLQETQYF. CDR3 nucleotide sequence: TGTGCCAGCAGTCCGCCACAGGGCCCCCTTCAAGAGACCCAGTACTTC. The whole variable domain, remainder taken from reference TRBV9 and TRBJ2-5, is DSGVTQTPKHLITATGQRVTLRCSPRSGDLSVYWYQQSLDQGLQFLIQYYNGEERAKGNILERFSAQQFPDLHSELNLSSLELGDSALYFCASSPPQGPLQETQYFGPGTRLLVL.

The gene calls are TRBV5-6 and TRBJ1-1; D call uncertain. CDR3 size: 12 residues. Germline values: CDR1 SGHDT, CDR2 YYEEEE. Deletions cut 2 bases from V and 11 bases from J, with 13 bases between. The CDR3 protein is CASSLSALGAFF. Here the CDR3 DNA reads TGTGCCAGCAGCTTATCGGCCCTCGGGGCTTTCTTT.

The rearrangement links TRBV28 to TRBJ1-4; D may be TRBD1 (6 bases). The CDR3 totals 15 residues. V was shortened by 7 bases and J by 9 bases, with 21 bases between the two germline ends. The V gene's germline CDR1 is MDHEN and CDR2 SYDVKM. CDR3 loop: CASNKGGGYQQKLFF. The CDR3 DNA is TGTGCCAGCAACAAGGGGGGGGGATATCAGCAAAAACTGTTTTTT.

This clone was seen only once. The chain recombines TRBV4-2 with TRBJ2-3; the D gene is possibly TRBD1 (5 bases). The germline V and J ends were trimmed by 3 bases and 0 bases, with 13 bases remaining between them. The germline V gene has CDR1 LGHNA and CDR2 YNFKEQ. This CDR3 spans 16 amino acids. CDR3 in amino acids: CASSQLGHSSTDTQYF. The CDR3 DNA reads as TGTGCCAGCAGCCAGCTAGGACACTCTAGCACAGATACGCAGTATTTT.

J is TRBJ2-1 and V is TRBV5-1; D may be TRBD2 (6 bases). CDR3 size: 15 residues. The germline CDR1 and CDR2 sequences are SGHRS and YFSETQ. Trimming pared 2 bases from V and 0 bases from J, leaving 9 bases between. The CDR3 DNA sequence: TGCGCCAGCAGCTTAACGGGAGACTCCTACAATGAGCAGTTCTTC. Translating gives CASSLTGDSYNEQFF. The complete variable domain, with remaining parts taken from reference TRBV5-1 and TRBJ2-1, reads KAGVTQTPRYLIKTRGQQVTLSCSPISGHRSVSWYQQTPGQGLQFLFEYFSETQRNKGNFPGRFSGRQFSNSRSEMNVSTLELGDSALYLCASSLTGDSYNEQFFGPGTRLTVL.

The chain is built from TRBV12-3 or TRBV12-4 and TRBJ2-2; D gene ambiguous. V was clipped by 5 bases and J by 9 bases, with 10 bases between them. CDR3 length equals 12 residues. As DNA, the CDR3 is TGTGCCAGCAGTCCACTCCTCCGGGAGCTGTTTTTT. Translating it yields CASSPLLRELFF.